This TCR beta chain was sequenced during a study of shared clonotypes between healthy human individuals. Overall study findings and caveats: Memory subsets had estimated richness that was generally smaller than that of naive subsets.

Researchers reported that CD8 memory united CD45RO+ cells with CCR7-negative CD45RA+ TemRA cells. Sequenced by immunoSEQ multiplex PCR; TCRdb stores in-frame clones only, minus some. The data contain approximately 400,000 clones, approximately 97% of them seen just once; the ten biggest clones take up 0.32%. Germline lookup yields CDR1 SGDLS and CDR2 YYNGEE. Trimming removed 3 bases at V and 10 bases at J, with 18 bases between. This CDR3 is built from 14 residues. As regards this clone: Its specificity is unknown.

The rearrangement uses TRBV9 and TRBJ2-3, with D possibly TRBD2 on 6 matching bases. Sequencing input: memory CD8+ T cells sorted from blood. Subset: CD45RO+ cells pooled with CCR7-negative TemRA cells. The receptor was isolated from a man aged 25-45 years in good health. The DNA for the CDR3 is TGTGCCAGCAGCGCCCGGGACCCCTCGGGAGCGCAGTATTTT. Translated, it gives CASSARDPSGAQYF.